This is a list of T cell receptor beta chains from one sample in a study of T-cell reconstitution after alpha-beta-depleted transplantation in children. TCRdb recomputed calls from the PCR reads with MiXCR, one row per CDR3 protein. The sample yields hundreds of thousands of distinct CDR3 sequences, under 12% seen once. The material was PBMCs, obtained before TCRalphabeta/CD19-depleted stem cell transplant. These receptors were collected from a child aged 2 to 9 with inherited bone marrow failure, due to receive a stem cell transplant. Both conserved end residues are part of each CDR3. The D gene is left open where the match is weak. For some rows the clone size is stated as once, few or many, or as a class when expanded; others skip it.

d_call	clone_size	j_call	v_call	cdr3_aa	cdr3_nt
-	-	TRBJ1-2	TRBV7-2	CASGLAAVANYGYTF	TGTGCCAGCGGCTTAGCGGCGGTAGCTAACTATGGCTACACCTTC
TRBD1	-	TRBJ2-7	TRBV30	CAWSWGQDYEQYF	TGTGCCTGGAGTTGGGGACAGGACTACGAGCAGTACTTC
-	many	TRBJ2-3	TRBV6-1	CASSPDSWADTQYF	TGTGCCAGCAGCCCGGACAGTTGGGCAGATACGCAGTATTTT
-	many	TRBJ1-1	TRBV7-9	CAAIGEGGMNTEAFF	TGTGCCGCCATTGGGGAGGGCGGAATGAACACTGAAGCTTTCTTT
TRBD1	many	TRBJ2-1	TRBV15	CATQQGYNEQFF	TGTGCCACCCAACAGGGGTACAATGAGCAGTTCTTC
-	many	TRBJ1-1	TRBV20-1	CSARVRTEAFF	TGCAGTGCTAGAGTCCGAACTGAAGCTTTCTTT
-	many	TRBJ1-1	TRBV27	CASSLSLMNTEAFF	TGTGCCAGCAGTTTATCCCTCATGAACACTGAAGCTTTCTTT
-	many	TRBJ2-6	TRBV27	CASSLSISGANVLTF	TGTGCCAGCAGTTTATCCATCTCTGGGGCCAACGTCCTGACTTTC
-	many	TRBJ2-1	TRBV20-1	CSATSQGLGDSEQFF	TGCAGTGCTACCTCTCAAGGCTTGGGGGATAGTGAGCAGTTCTTC
-	many	TRBJ2-5	TRBV7-9	CASSPHFGAIQETQYF	TGTGCCAGCAGCCCTCACTTTGGAGCCATACAAGAGACCCAGTACTTC
TRBD1	few	TRBJ1-5	TRBV25-1	CATQGVGHNQPQHF	TGTGCCACCCAGGGGGTAGGACACAATCAGCCCCAGCATTTT